A single T cell receptor (beta chain) is shown here with its context. Its target is unknown. The sample originates from a study of cytomegalovirus exposure and HLA in healthy donors. Overall study findings and caveats: In an earlier analysis, in some 540 donors, most V segments appeared productive either ~87% or ~30% of the time.

The germline V and J ends were trimmed by 4 bases and 6 bases, with 10 bases remaining between them. The CDR3 extends over 13 amino acids. From germline, CDR1 is SNHLY and CDR2 FYNNEI. Vbeta (60) and Jbeta (13) primers were used in the PCR. Assay: immunoSEQ multiplex PCR; the TCRdb copy retains only in-frame clones and omits some. This sample yields 200,000 to 250,000 clones, of which around 85% are seen a single time; 1.3% belongs to the top ten. The chain couples TRBV2 to TRBJ1-5, with a possible D match to TRBD1 (5 bases). The sequenced sample was PBMCs. This clonotype originated in a human donor in good health. In nucleotides, the CDR3 is TGTGCCAGCAGTGCCCAGGGTCGTCAGCCCCAGCATTTT. Translating it yields CASSAQGRQPQHF. Complete variable domain (other parts from reference TRBV2 and TRBJ1-5): EPEVTQTPSHQVTQMGQEVILRCVPISNHLYFYWYRQILGQKVEFLVSFYNNEISEKSEIFDDQFSVERPDGSNFTLKIRSTKLEDSAMYFCASSAQGRQPQHFGDGTRLSIL.